This T cell receptor (beta chain) was retrieved from a study of control samples from healthy donors and cancer patients (TCRdb year 2020). A distance of 10 bases separates the germline ends of V and J, which lose 2 bases and 4 bases respectively. The germline V gene encodes CDR1 KGHDR and CDR2 SFDVKD. The CDR3, from cysteine to phenylalanine, totals 14 residues. Kept here is only the CDR3 DNA, which spans 42 bases and is read in frame from base 1. Library preparation used the immunoSEQ multiplex PCR assay. TCRdb took over this immuneACCESS table, retaining in-frame rearrangements with V and J assigned. Such tables are incomplete; in checked studies, under half of the missing clones stem from an unresolved V gene, and the remainder is unexplained. The table for this sample lists 69,000 or so clones; approximately 94% of them were counted only once. Approximately 3% of the sample goes to the ten largest clones.

Points on this clone: Its cognate antigen has yet to be identified. There are no base qualities to consult, and no much larger clone falls within one base.

This TCR derives from a woman younger than 45 in good health. Sequenced material: blood. The chain is encoded by TRBV24-1 joined to TRBJ1-2; the D region possibly corresponds to TRBD1 (6 bases align). The CDR3 loop reads CATSDSGDGYGYTF. The nucleotide sequence reads as follows: TGTGCCACCAGTGATTCAGGGGACGGCTATGGCTACACCTTC.